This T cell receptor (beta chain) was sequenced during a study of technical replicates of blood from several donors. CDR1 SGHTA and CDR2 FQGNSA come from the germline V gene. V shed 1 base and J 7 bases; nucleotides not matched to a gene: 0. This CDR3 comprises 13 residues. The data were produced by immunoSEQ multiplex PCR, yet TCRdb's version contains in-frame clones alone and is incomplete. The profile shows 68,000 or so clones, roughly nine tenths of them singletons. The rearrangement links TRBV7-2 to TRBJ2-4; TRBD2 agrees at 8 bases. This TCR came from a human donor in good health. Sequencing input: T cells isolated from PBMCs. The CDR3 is CASSLGLANIQYF. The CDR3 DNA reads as TGTGCCAGCAGCTTAGGACTAGCGAACATTCAGTACTTC.